Described below is a single T cell receptor beta chain sequence and its context. The source of the sample is a study of shared clonotypes between healthy human individuals. The V end lost 4 bases, the J end lost 9 bases, and 7 bases lay between the germline ends. The CDR3 length is 12 residues. Per germline, CDR1 SNHLY and CDR2 FYNNEI. Clones were read by immunoSEQ multiplex PCR, and TCRdb kept only the in-frame ones, dropping some. Seen here are over 400,000 clones, about 96% observed once, and the top ten hold 0.064%. The chain carries TRBV2 and TRBJ1-6, with unresolved D. Material for sequencing was naive CD4+ T cells sorted from blood. As to subset: CD45RA+ positively selected. The source is a young woman in good health. CDR3 bases: TGTGCCAGCAGTGCTCTGGGTTCACCCCTCCACTTT. This gives the protein CASSALGSPLHF.